Below are 12 T cell receptor beta chains sequenced from a single sample in a study of blood T cell repertoires in COVID-19. Data came from immunoSEQ multiplex PCR; TCRdb stores just in-frame clones and leaves some out. This table holds over 100,000 clones, about four fifths found once. Sample: peripheral blood. The receptors shown here come from an elderly woman with active or convalescent COVID-19.

The rearrangement joins TRBV19 to TRBJ1-5; 11 nucleotides agree with TRBD1. Germline V lookup: CDR1 LNHDA, CDR2 SQIVND (reference sequence). The CDR3 sequence is 13 residues long. The V gene end was trimmed by 6 bases and the J gene end by 5 bases; junction bases not matched to a gene: 0. CDR3 nucleotides: TGTGCCAGTAGGGGACAGGGGGATCAGCCCCAGCATTTT. Translated, it gives CASRGQGDQPQHF.

The gene calls are TRBV5-1 and TRBJ1-2; D might be TRBD1 (6 bases). The CDR3 is 14 amino acids. Trimming cost V 0 bases and J 6 bases, with 12 bases left between them. Germline lookup yields CDR1 SGHRS and CDR2 YFSETQ. The CDR3 region is CASSLEPGEHGYTF. In DNA form, the CDR3 reads TGCGCCAGCAGCTTGGAGCCAGGGGAGCATGGCTACACCTTC.

The CDR3 reads CAWSRGLAGTDTQYF. For the CDR3, the DNA is TGTGCCTGGAGTCGGGGTCTTGCGGGCACAGATACGCAGTATTTT. This chain links TRBV30 with TRBJ2-3, with D perhaps TRBD2 (5 bases). CDR3 size: 15 residues. Trimming removed 2 bases from V and 1 base from J, with 13 bases in between. CDR1 is GTSNPN, CDR2 SVGIG, per germline (reference sequence).

The chain couples TRBV4-1 to TRBJ2-7, with TRBD1 matching 9 bases. With 1 base clipped from V and 7 bases from J, the junction kept 11 bases outside the gene matches. Looked up from germline, CDR1 is MGHRA and CDR2 is YSYEKL. The CDR3 totals 16 residues. CDR3 protein: CASSQGTVQGAGEQYF. CDR3 in DNA: TGCGCCAGCAGCCAAGGCACCGTACAGGGGGCAGGAGAGCAGTACTTC.

The gene calls are TRBV12-3 or TRBV12-4 and TRBJ2-7; D might be TRBD1 (6 bases). The CDR3 length is 13 residues. The ends were cut back, 6 bases at V and 4 bases at J, with 13 bases in the middle. In DNA form, the CDR3 reads TGTGCCAGCAGGTTGACAGGATCGTACGAGCAGTACTTC. It is translated as CASRLTGSYEQYF.

The chain uses TRBV7-9 and TRBJ1-5; no reliable D call. Germline V lookup: CDR1 SEHNR, CDR2 FQNEAQ (reference sequence). The CDR3 loop spans 13 amino acids. Trimming took off 5 bases at V and 3 bases at J, with 8 bases between the two ends. The CDR3 coding sequence is TGTGCCAGCAGCACGAGCCCCAATCAGCCCCAGCATTTT. Translation: CASSTSPNQPQHF.

The V and J genes are TRBV6-6 and TRBJ2-3; weak D call: TRBD1 (6 bases). V dropped 0 bases and J dropped 7 bases, with 11 bases sitting between them. The germline CDR1 and CDR2 sequences are MNHNY and SVGAGI (reference sequence). The CDR3 runs to 14 residues. CDR3 nucleotides: TGTGCCAGCAGTTACTCGGGGGCCCTGAATACGCAGTATTTT. This sequence encodes CASSYSGALNTQYF.

V gene TRBV6-2 or TRBV6-3 combines with J gene TRBJ2-1, with 9 bases fitting TRBD1. Germline V gene data show CDR1 as MNHEY and CDR2 as SVGEGT. Germline trimming cut 0 bases from V and 8 bases from J; bases unmatched to any gene: 17. The CDR3 has 19 amino acids. The CDR3 nucleotides are TGTGCCAGCAGTTACTCTGGTCCCGGGACAGGGAGTAAAAGCGATGAGCAGTTCTTC. Its protein product is CASSYSGPGTGSKSDEQFF.

The rearrangement joins TRBV5-1 to TRBJ1-5, with 9 nucleotides matching TRBD1. CDR3 length: 14 amino acids. The J segment lost 6 bases and the V segment lost 7 bases, leaving 8 bases of the junction unmatched. Germline CDR1 SGHRS, CDR2 YFSETQ. This chain's CDR3 is CASPGQGPLQPQHF. The DNA for the CDR3 is TGCGCCAGCCCTGGACAGGGGCCGCTTCAGCCCCAGCATTTT.

V is TRBV10-1 and J is TRBJ2-1; D possibly corresponds to TRBD2 (6 bases). The CDR3 extends over 17 amino acids. Germline CDR1 reads WNHNN; CDR2 reads SYGVQD (reference sequence). V shed 3 bases and J shed 3 bases, with 18 bases lying between them. Here the CDR3 DNA reads TGCGCCAGCAGTGAACCCTTCCTCGGGAGAATCTACAATGAGCAGTTCTTC. Protein: CASSEPFLGRIYNEQFF.

The rearrangement links TRBV28 to TRBJ1-3, with a possible D match to TRBD1 (6 bases). The CDR3 spans 17 residues. V was clipped by 3 bases and J by 0 bases, with 15 bases between them. Germline values: CDR1 MDHEN, CDR2 SYDVKM. The CDR3 region has the DNA TGTGCCAGCAGTTTGGTCTCGGGGACATACTCTGGAAACACCATATATTTT. Translation gives CASSLVSGTYSGNTIYF.

The chain employs TRBV6-2 or TRBV6-3 and TRBJ1-4, with 9 bases lining up with TRBD1. The CDR3 loop spans 15 amino acids. Germline lookup yields CDR1 MNHEY and CDR2 SVGEGT. V dropped 5 bases and J dropped 6; count of bases not matched to a gene: 7. The CDR3 sequence: CASSLTRDRDEKLFF. In nucleotides, the CDR3 is TGTGCCAGCAGTCTTACCCGGGACAGGGATGAAAAACTGTTTTTT.